There are many counts of the clone carrying this T cell receptor (beta chain). What it binds is unknown. Germline V gene lookup returns CDR1 SGHRS and CDR2 YFSETQ. The V and J ends lost 2 bases and 1 base, in that order; junction bases with no gene match: 3. The CDR3 has 15 residues. These data belong to a study of CD8 T cells in ankylosing spondylitis. Quantitative 5'-RACE with molecular barcodes generated TCR beta libraries. TCRdb used MiXCR to reprocess the 5' RACE reads, holding one entry per CDR3 protein. The sample shows 200,000 to 300,000 distinct CDR3 sequences, over 9.5% of them seen only once. Findings and limits, study-wide: Within ankylosing spondylitis blood, a TCR beta motif made up of several highly homologous variants appeared to be characteristic.

The receptor's source is a male donor with ankylosing spondylitis or in good health (not recorded which). V and J are TRBV5-1 and TRBJ2-3; 8 nucleotides agree with TRBD1. Sample: blood, either unsorted or a sorted T cell fraction (not recorded which). In nucleotides, the CDR3 is TGCGCCAGCAGCTTCGGACAGGGCGGCACAGATACGCAGTATTTT. Translation gives CASSFGQGGTDTQYF.